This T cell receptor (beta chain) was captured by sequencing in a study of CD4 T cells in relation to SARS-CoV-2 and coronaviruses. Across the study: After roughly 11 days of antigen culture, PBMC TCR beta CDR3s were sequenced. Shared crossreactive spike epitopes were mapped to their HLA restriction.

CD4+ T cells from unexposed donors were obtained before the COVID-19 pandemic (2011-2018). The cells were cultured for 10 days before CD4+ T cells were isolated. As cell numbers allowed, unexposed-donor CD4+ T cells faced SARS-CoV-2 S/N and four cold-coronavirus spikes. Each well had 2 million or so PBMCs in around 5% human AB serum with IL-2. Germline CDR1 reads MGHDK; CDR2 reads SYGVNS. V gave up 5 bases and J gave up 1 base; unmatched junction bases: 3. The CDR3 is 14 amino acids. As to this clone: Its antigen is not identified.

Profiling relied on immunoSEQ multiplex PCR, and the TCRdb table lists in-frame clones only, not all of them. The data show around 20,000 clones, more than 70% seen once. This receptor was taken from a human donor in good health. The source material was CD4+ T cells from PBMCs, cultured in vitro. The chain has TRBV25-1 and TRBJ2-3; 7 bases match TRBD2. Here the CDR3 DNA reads TGTGCCAGCAGTAGGGCGGGAGGCACAGATACGCAGTATTTT. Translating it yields CASSRAGGTDTQYF.